This passage covers 17 T cell receptor beta chains from one sample sequenced in a study of TIL therapy for anti-PD-1-resistant metastatic lung cancer. Time point described: pre-treatment sample, taken before nivolumab and TIL therapy. This was the immunoSEQ v3 assay. The repertoire was sequenced with immunoSEQ multiplex PCR; TCRdb's copy has only in-frame clones and lacks some. The top ten clones hold about 2% of a sample with more than 45,000 clones, roughly 70% of them seen once. The source material was blood, sampled at baseline. The receptor source for this set is a person aged 25-85 years with non-small cell lung cancer.

This chain uses TRBV7-9 with TRBJ1-5; D might be TRBD1 (5 bases). Germline V gene lookup returns CDR1 SEHNR and CDR2 FQNEAQ (reference sequence). The CDR3 length is 15 residues. V gave up 2 bases and J gave up 1 base, with 9 bases separating them. CDR3 residues: CASSLYRGSNQPQHF. The CDR3 region has the DNA TGTGCCAGCAGCTTATATCGGGGGAGCAATCAGCCCCAGCATTTT.

This chain links TRBV20-1 with TRBJ2-1; maybe TRBD2 (6 bases). CDR3 length: 11 amino acids. CDR1 is DFQATT, CDR2 SNEGSKA, per germline (reference sequence). CDR3 DNA sequence: TGCAACTCCCCGGGGGACAATGAGCAGTTCTTC. Translating it yields CNSPGDNEQFF.

V is TRBV5-6 and J is TRBJ2-7; D remains ambiguous. CDR1 is SGHDT, CDR2 YYEEEE, per germline. The CDR3 is 14 residues long. V lost 6 bases and J lost 0, with 13 bases in between. This CDR3 is CASNNPKLSYEQYF. The CDR3 region has the DNA TGTGCCAGCAATAACCCAAAGCTCTCCTACGAGCAGTACTTC.

This clone has just a few counts. The chain couples TRBV5-1 to TRBJ1-1; D perhaps matches TRBD1 (5 bases). The CDR3 consists of 11 residues. Germline CDR1 SGHRS, CDR2 YFSETQ. V dropped 0 bases and J dropped 11 bases, with 8 bases sitting between them. The CDR3: CASSLEGTAFF. In DNA, the CDR3 is TGCGCCAGCAGCTTGGAGGGGACGGCTTTCTTT.

CDR3 sequence (DNA): TGTGCCAGCAGCTTTTCGACAGATTACGGGAATGAGCAGTTCTTC. Its protein product is CASSFSTDYGNEQFF. This rearrangement joins TRBV11-2 to TRBJ2-1; D is perhaps TRBD1 (5 bases). The CDR3 covers 15 residues. Trimming cost V 3 bases and J 7 bases, with 16 bases left between them. Germline V gene lookup returns CDR1 SGHAT and CDR2 FQNNGV.

About this clone itself: Other DNA sequences in this sample translate to the same CDR3. This chain connects TRBV10-3 to TRBJ1-3; D remains unclear. CDR1 and CDR2 from the germline V gene are ENHRY and SYGVKD. This CDR3 contains 14 residues. V was trimmed by 2 bases and J by 7 bases, leaving 12 bases between them. CDR3 sequence (DNA): TGTGCCATCAGTGAGGGACTGAGTGGGAACACCATATATTTT. Translating it yields CAISEGLSGNTIYF.

This clone turned up a few times. The rearrangement links TRBV29-1 to TRBJ2-3; TRBD1 might be the D (5 bases). There are 12 residues in the CDR3. Trimming cost V 4 bases and J 8 bases, with 13 bases left between them. CDR1 SQVTM and CDR2 ANQGSEA come from the germline V gene. The CDR3, as DNA: TGCAGCGTTGTATCCAGGGCAGGTACGCAGTATTTT. It translates to CSVVSRAGTQYF.

This clone was observed a single time. The chain employs TRBV7-2 and TRBJ2-7; perhaps TRBD2 as D (6 bases). V lost 4 bases, J lost 0 bases, and 13 bases lay in between. Germline V lookup: CDR1 SGHTA, CDR2 FQGNSA. There are 15 residues in the CDR3. The CDR3 region has the DNA TGTGCCAGCAGCTCCAGCGGGCAGAGCTCCTACGAGCAGTACTTC. This gives the protein CASSSSGQSSYEQYF.

The V gene is TRBV7-6, the J gene TRBJ2-7; 8 bases match TRBD2. CDR3 length: 16 residues. J gave up 6 bases and V 5 bases, and 15 bases lay outside the gene matches. Germline V gives CDR1 SGHVS, CDR2 FNYEAQ. CDR3: CASSPLTGGEIGEQYF. The CDR3 DNA follows: TGTGCCAGCAGCCCGTTGACGGGAGGGGAAATAGGCGAGCAGTACTTC.

The CDR3 coding sequence is TGCGCCAGCAGCTTATTTGGTACTGAAGCTTTCTTT. It is translated as CASSLFGTEAFF. This chain links TRBV5-1 with TRBJ1-1, with D unresolved. Germline CDR1 reads SGHRS; CDR2 reads YFSETQ. V lost 2 bases to trimming and J lost 5 bases, with 7 bases between them. The CDR3 is 12 residues long.

The gene calls are TRBV5-1 and TRBJ2-1; the match to TRBD1 covers 11 bases. The germline V gene encodes CDR1 SGHRS and CDR2 YFSETQ. This CDR3 spans 15 amino acids. V lost 3 bases, J lost 5 bases, and 4 bases stayed unmatched. CDR3 loop: CASSSGQGDNNEQFF. The DNA for the CDR3 is TGCGCCAGCAGCTCGGGACAGGGGGACAACAATGAGCAGTTCTTC.

The V gene is TRBV28, the J gene TRBJ2-7, with D tentatively TRBD1 (6 bases). The germline V and J ends were trimmed by 8 bases and 0 bases, with 14 bases remaining between them. The CDR3 has 14 amino acids. The germline gives CDR1 MDHEN, CDR2 SYDVKM. As DNA, the CDR3 is TGTGCCAGCCTGGACAGCCGCTCCTCCTACGAGCAGTACTTC. Its translation: CASLDSRSSYEQYF.

V and J are TRBV21-1 and TRBJ1-6. TRBV21-1 is marked as a pseudogene. CDR3 size: 16 residues. CDR3 amino acids: CASRSPRGTYNSPLHF. The CDR3 bases are TGTGCCAGCAGATCCCCTCGGGGCACCTATAATTCACCCCTCCACTTT.

The CDR3 is CASSFEKLGDEQYF. CDR3 in DNA: TGTGCCAGCAGTTTTGAGAAGCTCGGGGACGAGCAGTACTTC. The rearrangement links TRBV27 to TRBJ2-7; tentative D call: TRBD2 (5 bases). Germline CDR1 MNHEY, CDR2 SMNVEV (reference sequence). There are 14 residues in the CDR3. V dropped 3 bases and J dropped 5 bases, with 14 bases sitting between them.

CDR3 in amino acids: CASSIGTGNTEAFF. The CDR3 bases are TGTGCCAGTAGTATTGGGACAGGTAACACTGAAGCTTTCTTT. The V call is TRBV19, the J call TRBJ1-1; 8 nucleotides line up with TRBD1. CDR1 is LNHDA and CDR2 is SQIVND in the germline V gene (reference sequence). The ends lost 3 bases at V and 2 bases at J; junction bases unmatched: 2. The CDR3 loop spans 14 amino acids.

The gene calls are TRBV27 and TRBJ1-2, with no clear D. Germline CDR1 reads MNHEY; CDR2 reads SMNVEV (reference sequence). This CDR3 is 13 amino acids long. V lost 5 bases, J lost 2 bases, and 9 bases lay in between. CDR3: CASSLQLNYGYTF. CDR3 in DNA: TGTGCCAGCAGTCTACAACTAAACTATGGCTACACCTTC.

The genes are TRBV2 and TRBJ1-4; D remains ambiguous. CDR3 size: 13 residues. The V gene's germline CDR1 is SNHLY and CDR2 FYNNEI. Trimming pared 7 bases from V and 7 bases from J, leaving 13 bases between. CDR3 coding DNA: TGTGCCAGCACCCAAGGGTTGGGTGAAAAACTGTTTTTT. This sequence encodes CASTQGLGEKLFF.